The 27 T cell receptor beta chains listed next were all sequenced from one sample in a study of T cell changes during pregnancy in multiple sclerosis. The method was immunoSEQ multiplex PCR; TCRdb's version includes in-frame clones alone and lacks a portion of them. The sample shows under 65,000 clones, 91% of them seen only once. The sequences come from peripheral blood, collected after pregnancy. These receptor sequences come from a female donor in good health, enrolled as a control in a pregnancy study.

The V call is TRBV18, the J call TRBJ1-1, with TRBD1 matching 7 bases. Unmatched junction bases numbered 12, after V lost 1 base and J lost 7 bases. Germline values: CDR1 KGHSH, CDR2 LQKENI. The CDR3 has 16 amino acids. The CDR3 region is CASSPLGPGQTVEAFF. The DNA of the CDR3 is TGTGCCAGCTCACCACTTGGGCCGGGACAGACCGTTGAAGCTTTCTTT.

This clone was seen a single time. The chain recombines TRBV2 with TRBJ2-3; possibly TRBD2 for D (6 bases). The germline V and J ends were trimmed by 2 bases and 1 base, with 10 bases remaining between them. The CDR3 has 15 amino acids. Germline CDR1 and CDR2: SNHLY and FYNNEI. The CDR3 DNA sequence: TGTGCCAGCAGTGAACGGCGGGGAGGCACAGATACGCAGTATTTT. Amino acid sequence: CASSERRGGTDTQYF.

This chain links TRBV6-5 with TRBJ1-5; D might be TRBD1 (5 bases). V was clipped by 2 bases and J by 5 bases, with 13 bases between them. Germline V gene sequence: CDR1 MNHEY, CDR2 SVGAGI. CDR3 size: 15 residues. CDR3 bases: TGTGCCAGCAGTTACCTACCTGGGGCGGATCAGCCCCAGCATTTT. Amino acids: CASSYLPGADQPQHF.

V and J are TRBV9 and TRBJ2-3, with D possibly TRBD2 on 6 matching bases. The CDR3 spans 15 residues. V lost 3 bases and J 0 bases, leaving 11 bases between the germline ends. Germline values: CDR1 SGDLS, CDR2 YYNGEE. In DNA, the CDR3 is TGTGCCAGCAGCGGGGGACTTCTTAGCACAGATACGCAGTATTTT. Amino acids: CASSGGLLSTDTQYF. Combining the CDR3 with reference TRBV9 and TRBJ2-3 gives the whole variable domain DSGVTQTPKHLITATGQRVTLRCSPRSGDLSVYWYQQSLDQGLQFLIQYYNGEERAKGNILERFSAQQFPDLHSELNLSSLELGDSALYFCASSGGLLSTDTQYFGPGTRLTVL.

The chain couples TRBV5-6 to TRBJ2-5, with D unclear. Per the germline V gene, CDR1 is SGHDT and CDR2 is YYEEEE. V was pared by 4 bases and J by 3 bases, with 13 bases between. The CDR3 spans 14 residues. The CDR3: CASSPSWSKETQYF. The CDR3 region has the DNA TGTGCCAGCAGCCCCAGCTGGAGTAAAGAGACCCAGTACTTC.

V usage is TRBV6-4 and J usage is TRBJ2-5; D may be TRBD1 (6 bases). The DNA matches TRBJ2-7 better at its end, which makes the J call doubtful. Germline loops: CDR1 MRHNA, CDR2 SNTAGT. The CDR3 is made up of 14 amino acids. CDR3 sequence (DNA): TGTGCCAGCAGTGACTTCAGGGGAACCTACGAGCAGTACTTC. Its translation is CASSDFRGTYEQYF.

The J gene is TRBJ2-6, the V gene TRBV19, with 9 bases matching TRBD1. V lost 10 bases and J lost 4; bases outside the gene matches: 8. This CDR3 is 15 amino acids long. Germline CDR1 is LNHDA and CDR2 is SQIVND (reference sequence). CDR3 DNA: TGTGCCACTCGGGACAGGGCGGGAGGGGCCAACGTCCTGACTTTC. Its protein product is CATRDRAGGANVLTF.

In DNA, the CDR3 is TGTGCCAGCAGCTCTACCGGTGGGGCCAACGTCCTGACTTTC. It is translated as CASSSTGGANVLTF. The chain links TRBV7-2 to TRBJ2-6, with D uncertain. The length of the CDR3 is 14 residues. CDR1 is SGHTA, CDR2 FQGNSA, per germline. With 4 bases removed from V and 3 bases from J, the gap between germline ends came to 7 bases. The whole variable domain, remainder taken from reference TRBV7-2 and TRBJ2-6, is GAGVSQSPSNKVTEKGKDVELRCDPISGHTALYWYRQSLGQGLEFLIYFQGNSAPDKSGLPSDRFSAERTGGSVSTLTIQRTQQEDSAVYLCASSSTGGANVLTFGAGSRLTVL.

The chain employs TRBV15 and TRBJ1-6; the D is unclear. Trimming took off 6 bases at V and 4 bases at J, with 7 bases between the two ends. The germline CDR1 and CDR2 sequences are LNHNV and YYDKDF (reference sequence). The length of the CDR3 is 13 residues. The CDR3: CATRDFYNSPLHF. The CDR3 nucleotides read TGTGCCACCAGGGACTTTTATAATTCACCCCTCCACTTT.

The CDR3 nucleotides are TGTGCCAGCAGTGTACAGGGTTCCGGAAACACCATATATTTT. This codes for CASSVQGSGNTIYF. The chain employs TRBV6-1 and TRBJ1-3, with TRBD1 as a possible D gene (6 bases). Germline CDR1 reads MNHNS; CDR2 reads SASEGT. V lost 4 bases and J 4 bases, leaving 11 bases between the germline ends. CDR3 length: 14 amino acids.

The chain joins TRBV19 to TRBJ2-7; 8 nucleotides match TRBD2. Per germline, CDR1 LNHDA and CDR2 SQIVND (reference sequence). Unmatched junction bases numbered 12, after V lost 6 bases and J lost 5 bases. CDR3 size: 15 residues. The DNA for the CDR3 is TGTGCCAGTAGCCCGGGGGGGGGTCGGGCCGACGAGCAGTACTTC. Its protein product is CASSPGGGRADEQYF.

This clone was observed once. V and J are TRBV19 and TRBJ1-5; D is perhaps TRBD1 (5 bases). The CDR3 extends over 15 amino acids. Per germline, CDR1 LNHDA and CDR2 SQIVND (reference sequence). The V and J ends lost 3 bases and 5 bases respectively, with 14 bases between them. Here the CDR3 DNA reads TGTGCCAGTAGTATCGGGGGACGATTCGATCAGCCCCAGCATTTT. It codes for CASSIGGRFDQPQHF.

The J gene is TRBJ1-3, the V gene TRBV27; TRBD1 might be the D (5 bases). This CDR3 region has 15 residues. Per the germline V gene, CDR1 is MNHEY and CDR2 is SMNVEV (reference sequence). V was pared by 5 bases and J by 3 bases, with 14 bases between. The CDR3 loop is CASSNSGTFGNTIYF. The CDR3 DNA follows: TGTGCCAGCAGTAACTCCGGGACTTTTGGAAACACCATATATTTT.

This clone was detected once. V is TRBV30 and J is TRBJ2-2; D is possibly TRBD2 (5 bases). Trimming removed 5 bases at V and 5 bases at J, with 12 bases between. The CDR3 runs 13 residues. Germline assignment: CDR1 GTSNPN and CDR2 SVGIG (reference sequence). For the CDR3, the DNA is TGTGCCTGGTCAGACCGGAGGACCGGGGAGCTGTTTTTT. Protein product: CAWSDRRTGELFF.

This chain joins TRBV7-2 and TRBJ1-2; the D is unclear. Trimming left V 1 base short and J 3 bases short, with 6 bases between. There are 13 residues in the CDR3. Looked up from germline, CDR1 is SGHTA and CDR2 is FQGNSA. The CDR3 nucleotides are TGTGCCAGCAGCTTAGGTTCTTACTATGGCTACACCTTC. Amino acid sequence: CASSLGSYYGYTF.

For this clone: Other DNA sequences in the same sample also yield this CDR3. The chain joins TRBV5-1 to TRBJ1-1; tentative D call: TRBD1 (6 bases). V lost 0 bases and J 0 bases, leaving 6 bases between the germline ends. Germline loops: CDR1 SGHRS, CDR2 YFSETQ. CDR3 length: 14 amino acids. CDR3 sequence reads: CASSLGTVNTEAFF. CDR3 nucleotides: TGCGCCAGCAGCTTGGGGACAGTGAACACTGAAGCTTTCTTT.

This sequence joins TRBV10-3 and TRBJ1-1; no definite D call. Trimming cost V 0 bases and J 7 bases, with 6 bases left between them. Germline V gene lookup returns CDR1 ENHRY and CDR2 SYGVKD. This CDR3 region has 12 residues. The CDR3 region has the DNA TGTGCCATCAGTGAGTCGGCAGGTGAAGCTTTCTTT. It encodes CAISESAGEAFF.

V and J are TRBV28 and TRBJ2-7; 14 bases align to TRBD2. The length of the CDR3 is 16 residues. With V trimmed by 5 bases and J by 3 bases, 6 bases remained unmatched. The germline V gene has CDR1 MDHEN and CDR2 SYDVKM. In DNA, the CDR3 is TGTGCCAGCAGTCCGGGACTAGCGGGAGTTTACTACGAGCAGTACTTC. This gives the protein CASSPGLAGVYYEQYF.

The J gene is TRBJ1-6, the V gene TRBV19, with D possibly TRBD1 on 5 matching bases. Trimming shortened V by 7 bases and J by 11 bases, and 18 bases separated the two germline ends. The CDR3 loop spans 14 amino acids. Germline V gene data show CDR1 as LNHDA and CDR2 as SQIVND (reference sequence). The CDR3 region has the DNA TGTGCCAGTACCCCGGGGGGGATGAGGCCACCCCTCCACTTT. This codes for CASTPGGMRPPLHF.

The rearrangement uses TRBV28 and TRBJ1-3; D might be TRBD1 (5 bases). The V gene lost 6 bases and the J gene lost 3 bases, with 21 bases spanning the gap. This CDR3 has 17 amino acids. Germline CDR1 MDHEN, CDR2 SYDVKM. The CDR3 DNA sequence: TGTGCCAGCAGCAGTGTCGGGGAGGGGCCTGGTGGAAACACCATATATTTT. This translates into CASSSVGEGPGGNTIYF.

V is TRBV19 and J is TRBJ2-1, with TRBD2 identical over 8 bases. V trimming: 3 bases; J trimming: 6 bases; junction bases outside the gene matches: 4. Looked up from germline, CDR1 is LNHDA and CDR2 is SQIVND (reference sequence). CDR3 length equals 14 residues. CDR3 region: CASSIGGLVNEQFF. In nucleotides, the CDR3 is TGTGCCAGTAGTATTGGGGGACTAGTCAATGAGCAGTTCTTC.

The chain employs TRBV2 and TRBJ1-1; D unresolved. Per the germline V gene, CDR1 is SNHLY and CDR2 is FYNNEI. CDR3 length equals 14 residues. V shed 5 bases and J shed 6 bases, with 16 bases lying between them. CDR3 amino acids: CASSTRRQSAEAFF. CDR3 bases: TGTGCCAGCAGTACCCGACGCCAGAGCGCTGAAGCTTTCTTT.

The chain combines TRBV19 with TRBJ1-3, with D unresolved. V shed 7 bases and J shed 0 bases, with 19 bases lying between them. Looked up from germline, CDR1 is LNHDA and CDR2 is SQIVND (reference sequence). CDR3 length equals 17 residues. CDR3 loop: CASTTGRGVGSGNTIYF. In nucleotides, the CDR3 is TGTGCCAGTACCACCGGCCGGGGAGTAGGCTCTGGAAACACCATATATTTT.

This rearrangement joins TRBV9 to TRBJ1-2; 7 nucleotides line up with TRBD1. The CDR3 is 16 residues long. The V gene end was trimmed by 0 bases and the J gene end by 8 bases; junction bases not matched to a gene: 13. Germline lookup yields CDR1 SGDLS and CDR2 YYNGEE. The CDR3 sequence is CASSVGPGDRVRGYTF. CDR3 nucleotides: TGTGCCAGCAGCGTAGGCCCTGGAGACAGGGTTAGAGGCTACACCTTC.

The CDR3 protein is CASSQGVAGDGSDTQYF. The CDR3 DNA reads TGCGCCAGCAGCCAAGGAGTCGCGGGAGATGGGTCAGATACGCAGTATTTT. V gene TRBV4-3 combines with J gene TRBJ2-3, with TRBD2 matching 7 bases. The CDR3 loop spans 17 amino acids. V lost 1 base and J lost 4; bases outside the gene matches: 11. Germline V gene sequence: CDR1 LGHNA, CDR2 YSLEER.

J is TRBJ2-7 and V is TRBV19; 8 bases align to TRBD2. Trimming took 5 bases from V and 5 from J; bases not matched to a gene: 8. Germline V lookup: CDR1 LNHDA, CDR2 SQIVND (reference sequence). This CDR3 has 14 amino acids. The CDR3 bases are TGTGCCAGTAGTGTATTCGGGAGGGTCAACGAGCAGTACTTC. As protein: CASSVFGRVNEQYF.

This rearrangement joins TRBV5-8 to TRBJ2-1; 11 bases fit TRBD2. The CDR3 loop spans 15 amino acids. With 1 base clipped from V and 4 bases from J, the junction kept 1 base outside the gene matches. Looked up from germline, CDR1 is SGHTS and CDR2 is YDEGEE. The DNA of the CDR3 is TGTGCCAGCAGCTTGCTAGCGGGGGGTTACAATGAGCAGTTCTTC. This sequence encodes CASSLLAGGYNEQFF.